This entry is about one T cell receptor beta chain. Its target is unknown. This CDR3 region has 13 residues. Trimming stripped 0 bases from V and 8 bases from J, with 11 bases between. Germline CDR1 reads LNHNV; CDR2 reads YYDKDF (reference sequence). Repertoires were generated with immunoSEQ multiplex PCR, while TCRdb's copy carries only in-frame clones and drops some. Of around 140,000 clones in the sample, approximately 90% were seen once. The data originate from a study of OX40 agonist ivuxolimab in advanced cancers. At the level of the study: Clinicians treated patients with ivuxolimab, an agonistic anti-OX40 (CD134) antibody. General study findings and limits: Averaging showed that CD8+ T cells had more expanded clones than CD4+ did. Relatively little clonal expansion, among the lowest observed, appeared in partial responders at 0.1-3.0 mg/kg.

Collection of blood occurred at baseline, at cycle 4 day 1, and at cycle 7 day 1. The chain couples TRBV15 to TRBJ2-7, with D perhaps TRBD1 (5 bases). The receptor was derived from an adult with an advanced solid tumor such as melanoma, head and neck, liver or kidney cancer. Sequencing used CD4+ or CD8+ T cells sorted from blood, obtained in a trial of the OX40 agonist ivuxolimab. The DNA for the CDR3 is TGTGCCACCAGCAGAGATACGCCAGGGAAGCAGTACTTC. Residues: CATSRDTPGKQYF.